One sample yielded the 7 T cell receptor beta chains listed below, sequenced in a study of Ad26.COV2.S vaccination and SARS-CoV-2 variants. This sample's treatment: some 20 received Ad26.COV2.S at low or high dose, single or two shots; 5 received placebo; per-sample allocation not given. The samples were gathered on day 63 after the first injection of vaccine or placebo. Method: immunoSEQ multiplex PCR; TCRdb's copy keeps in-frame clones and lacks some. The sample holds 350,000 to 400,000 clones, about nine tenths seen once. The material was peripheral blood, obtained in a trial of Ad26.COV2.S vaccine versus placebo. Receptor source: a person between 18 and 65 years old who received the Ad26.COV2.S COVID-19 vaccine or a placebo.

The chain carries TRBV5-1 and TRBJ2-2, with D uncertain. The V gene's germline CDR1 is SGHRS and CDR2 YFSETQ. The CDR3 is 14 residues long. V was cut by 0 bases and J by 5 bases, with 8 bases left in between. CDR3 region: CASSLGILTGELFF. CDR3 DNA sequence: TGCGCCAGCAGCTTGGGGATCCTGACCGGGGAGCTGTTTTTT. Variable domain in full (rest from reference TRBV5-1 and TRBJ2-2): KAGVTQTPRYLIKTRGQQVTLSCSPISGHRSVSWYQQTPGQGLQFLFEYFSETQRNKGNFPGRFSGRQFSNSRSEMNVSTLELGDSALYLCASSLGILTGELFFGEGSRLTVL.

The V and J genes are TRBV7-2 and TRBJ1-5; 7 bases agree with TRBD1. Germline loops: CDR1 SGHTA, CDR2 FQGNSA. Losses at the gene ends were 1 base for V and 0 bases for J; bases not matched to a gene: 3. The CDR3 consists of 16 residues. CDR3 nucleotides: TGTGCCAGCAGCTTAGGCCACAGGGGTAGCAATCAGCCCCAGCATTTT. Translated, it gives CASSLGHRGSNQPQHF.

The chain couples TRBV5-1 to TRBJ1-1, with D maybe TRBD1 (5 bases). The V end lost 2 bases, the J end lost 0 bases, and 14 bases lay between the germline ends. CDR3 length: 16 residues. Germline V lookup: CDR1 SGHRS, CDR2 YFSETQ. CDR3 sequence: CASSLGRGRLNTEAFF. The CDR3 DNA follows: TGCGCCAGCAGCTTAGGGAGGGGACGACTGAACACTGAAGCTTTCTTT.

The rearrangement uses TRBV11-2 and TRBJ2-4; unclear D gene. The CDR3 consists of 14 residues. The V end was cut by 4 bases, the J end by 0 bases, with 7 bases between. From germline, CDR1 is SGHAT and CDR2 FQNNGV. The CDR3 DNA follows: TGTGCCAGCAGCTCAGGAGTAGCCAAAAACATTCAGTACTTC. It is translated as CASSSGVAKNIQYF.

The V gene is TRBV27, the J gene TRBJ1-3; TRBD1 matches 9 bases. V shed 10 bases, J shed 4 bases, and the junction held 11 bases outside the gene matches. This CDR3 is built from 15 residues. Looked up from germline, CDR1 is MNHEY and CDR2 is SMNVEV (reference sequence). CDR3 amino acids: CATADRGNGGNTIYF. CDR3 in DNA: TGTGCCACCGCCGACAGGGGGAACGGGGGAAACACCATATATTTT.

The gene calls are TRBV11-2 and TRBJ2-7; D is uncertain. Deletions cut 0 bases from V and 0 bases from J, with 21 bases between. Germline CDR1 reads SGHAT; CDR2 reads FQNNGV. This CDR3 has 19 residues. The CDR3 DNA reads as TGTGCCAGCAGCTTAGATTATAATTCGGTTGGCTCCAACTCCTACGAGCAGTACTTC. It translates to CASSLDYNSVGSNSYEQYF.

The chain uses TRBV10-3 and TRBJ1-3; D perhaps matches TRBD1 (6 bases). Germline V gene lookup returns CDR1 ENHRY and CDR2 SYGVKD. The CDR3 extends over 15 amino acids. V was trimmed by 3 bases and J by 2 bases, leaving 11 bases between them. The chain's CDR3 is CAISETGAPGNTIYF. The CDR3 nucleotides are TGTGCCATCAGTGAAACGGGGGCCCCTGGAAACACCATATATTTT.